The 7 T cell receptor beta chains reported below all come from one sample, sequenced in a study of a mutant IDH1 vaccine in newly diagnosed glioma. Measured with immunoSEQ multiplex PCR; TCRdb has only the in-frame clones, and not every one. The sample shows 20,000 to 25,000 clones, 79% of them seen only once. The antigens these receptors bind are not known. The time point denotes: week 11, during vaccination. Vaccinated patients received 300 ug of mutant IDH1 20-mer peptide per dose, with topical imiquimod. This specimen was PBMCs, taken from a glioma patient whose treatment included an IDH1 peptide vaccine. The receptors were gathered from a man between 35 and 55 years old with glioma.

This chain links TRBV11-2 with TRBJ2-7; the D call may be TRBD1 or TRBD2 (6 bases each). The V end lost 3 bases, the J end lost 4 bases, and 10 bases lay between the germline ends. Germline CDR1 is SGHAT and CDR2 is FQNNGV. The CDR3 spans 13 residues. The CDR3 nucleotides read TGTGCCAGCAGCTTTGAGGGGGGTTACGAGCAGTACTTC. This encodes CASSFEGGYEQYF.

This sequence joins TRBV4-1 and TRBJ1-2; 7 nucleotides agree with TRBD1. CDR1 and CDR2 from the germline V gene are MGHRA and YSYEKL. The trim removed 2 bases at V and 5 bases at J, leaving 14 bases unmatched. This CDR3 has 17 residues. Here the CDR3 DNA reads TGCGCCAGCAGCCAAACCCTCAACCCGGGACAGTATTATGGCTACACCTTC. The encoded protein is CASSQTLNPGQYYGYTF.

This clone has a handful of counts. The chain links TRBV4-3 to TRBJ1-1; unclear D gene. In germline, CDR1 is LGHNA, CDR2 YSLEER. The CDR3 consists of 14 residues. V lost 5 bases and J 0 bases, leaving 10 bases between the germline ends. CDR3 residues: CASSALGVNTEAFF. The CDR3 nucleotides read TGCGCCAGCAGCGCTCTGGGTGTGAACACTGAAGCTTTCTTT.

V gene TRBV2 combines with J gene TRBJ2-1; the D gene is possibly TRBD1 (6 bases). Germline-derived CDR1 and CDR2 are SNHLY and FYNNEI. With 7 bases removed from V and 7 bases from J, the gap between germline ends came to 14 bases. The CDR3 runs 13 residues. The CDR3 reads CASKKGVRNEQFF. The CDR3 nucleotides read TGTGCCAGCAAGAAGGGGGTACGGAATGAGCAGTTCTTC.

This clone was seen once. The chain uses TRBV5-8 and TRBJ2-1; D is possibly TRBD2 (6 bases). Germline loops: CDR1 SGHTS, CDR2 YDEGEE. The CDR3 length is 17 residues. V was pared by 3 bases and J by 7 bases, with 23 bases between. CDR3 DNA: TGTGCCAGCAGCTCCTACGTCGACGGGAGAAGTGGAAATGAGCAGTTCTTC. Translation gives CASSSYVDGRSGNEQFF.

This chain connects TRBV11-2 to TRBJ2-7; D is undetermined. Germline CDR1 is SGHAT and CDR2 is FQNNGV. V lost 3 bases to trimming and J lost 1 base, with 13 bases between them. The CDR3 covers 15 residues. CDR3 in amino acids: CASSFSVSVSYEQYV. DNA for the CDR3: TGTGCCAGCAGCTTCTCCGTCTCAGTATCCTACGAGCAGTACGTC.

The rearrangement joins TRBV11-3 to TRBJ1-2; a weak D match, TRBD1 (5 bases). V was clipped by 5 bases and J by 3 bases, with 16 bases between them. CDR1 SGHNT and CDR2 YENEEA come from the germline V gene. This CDR3 has 15 amino acids. CDR3 sequence: CASSPGPRDDYGYTF. The CDR3 DNA is TGTGCCAGCAGCCCAGGTCCCAGGGACGACTATGGCTACACCTTC.